By proportion, the clone carrying this TCR beta chain is medium-sized. Its antigen is currently unknown. The data originate from a study of molecular identifiers for immune sequencing clone quantification. This CDR3 is 15 amino acids long. CDR1 and CDR2 (germline): SGHTA, FQGNSA. J gave up 3 bases and V 4 bases, and 5 bases lay outside the gene matches. TCRdb re-derived calls from the PCR reads in MiXCR, one entry per CDR3 protein. Among 15,000 to 20,000 distinct CDR3 sequences listed, under 25% were seen once. Study conclusions and caveats: Spiked Jurkat TCR RNA equivalent to one cell was reportedly detectable in about a million naive cells.

Sequenced material: naive CD8+ T cells from blood, with Jurkat cell RNA spiked in. Subset denoted: FACS-sorted CD8+CD4-CCR7+CD45RA+ naive T cells. This TCR was recovered from a human donor in good health. Some libraries in this study had Jurkat cell RNA spiked in. The chain carries TRBV7-2 and TRBJ2-7, with TRBD2 matching over 11 bases. The CDR3 DNA reads as TGTGCCAGCAGCTCCGGACTAGCGGGCTACTACGAGCAGTACTTC. Translated: CASSSGLAGYYEQYF.